These T cell receptor beta chains were read from a single sample in a study of shared clonotypes between healthy human individuals. Measured with immunoSEQ multiplex PCR; TCRdb has only the in-frame clones, and not every one. This table holds roughly 2,000,000 clones, around 93% found once. The sequencing input was naive CD8+ T cells from PBMCs. These receptors originate from a young man in good health. Some clones in this sample may be carry-over from other donors' samples. CDR3s include the opening cysteine and the closing phenylalanine or tryptophan. Each record gives: D gene, V gene, J gene, clone size, CDR3 protein, CDR3 DNA. A D gene is named only where the DNA matches it firmly. Expanded clones are given a class, and other clones once, few, many or no size at all.

d_gene: TRBD2; v_gene: TRBV4-1; j_gene: TRBJ2-2; abundance: NA; CDR3aa: CASSHSASGRAYFAGELFF; CDR3nt: TGCGCCAGCAGCCATTCCGCTAGCGGGAGGGCCTATTTCGCCGGGGAGCTGTTTTTT
d_gene: NA; v_gene: TRBV28; j_gene: TRBJ2-5; abundance: NA; CDR3aa: CASSWDGVQETQYF; CDR3nt: TGTGCCAGCAGTTGGGATGGCGTACAAGAGACCCAGTACTTC
d_gene: NA; v_gene: TRBV6-1; j_gene: TRBJ2-7; abundance: NA; CDR3aa: CASSLTGTYEQYF; CDR3nt: TGTGCCAGCAGCTTGACAGGAACCTACGAGCAGTACTTC
d_gene: NA; v_gene: TRBV19; j_gene: TRBJ1-4; abundance: NA; CDR3aa: CASSSSGRRGTNEKLFF; CDR3nt: TGTGCCAGTAGCTCCTCAGGACGGAGGGGAACTAATGAAAAACTGTTTTTT
d_gene: TRBD1; v_gene: TRBV7-9; j_gene: TRBJ1-5; abundance: NA; CDR3aa: CASSSADREQDQPQHF; CDR3nt: TGTGCCAGCAGCTCTGCGGACAGGGAACAAGATCAGCCCCAGCATTTT
d_gene: NA; v_gene: TRBV10-2; j_gene: TRBJ1-2; abundance: NA; CDR3aa: CASSEGGEHYGYTF; CDR3nt: TGCGCCAGCAGTGAAGGCGGGGAACATTATGGCTACACCTTC
d_gene: NA; v_gene: TRBV2; j_gene: TRBJ1-1; abundance: few; CDR3aa: CASRRDTKNTEAFF; CDR3nt: TGTGCCAGCAGGCGGGACACCAAGAACACTGAAGCTTTCTTT
d_gene: NA; v_gene: TRBV6-5; j_gene: TRBJ2-3; abundance: once; CDR3aa: CASGQTESTDTQYF; CDR3nt: TGTGCAAGCGGGCAGACGGAAAGCACAGATACGCAGTATTTT
d_gene: TRBD2; v_gene: TRBV15; j_gene: TRBJ2-1; abundance: NA; CDR3aa: CATSRGTSGANNEQFF; CDR3nt: TGTGCCACCAGCAGAGGGACTAGCGGGGCTAACAATGAGCAGTTCTTC
d_gene: NA; v_gene: TRBV11-2; j_gene: TRBJ2-7; abundance: NA; CDR3aa: CASSPGAHLEQYF; CDR3nt: TGTGCCAGCAGCCCGGGGGCCCATCTCGAGCAGTACTTC
d_gene: NA; v_gene: TRBV14; j_gene: TRBJ1-4; abundance: NA; CDR3aa: CASSQGSGGGSEKLFF; CDR3nt: TGTGCCAGCAGCCAGGGGAGCGGGGGAGGTAGCGAAAAACTGTTTTTT
d_gene: TRBD2; v_gene: TRBV5-8; j_gene: TRBJ2-2; abundance: NA; CDR3aa: CASSLVGLAGSGELFF; CDR3nt: TGTGCCAGCAGCTTGGTGGGTCTAGCGGGATCCGGGGAGCTGTTTTTT
d_gene: NA; v_gene: TRBV13; j_gene: TRBJ2-3; abundance: NA; CDR3aa: CASSDDQGDTQYF; CDR3nt: TGTGCCAGCAGCGATGACCAGGGGGATACGCAGTATTTT
d_gene: TRBD2; v_gene: TRBV7-9; j_gene: TRBJ2-3; abundance: NA; CDR3aa: CASSPGTSGEDTQYF; CDR3nt: TGTGCCAGCAGCCCTGGGACTAGCGGGGAAGATACGCAGTATTTT
d_gene: TRBD2; v_gene: TRBV28; j_gene: TRBJ2-1; abundance: NA; CDR3aa: CASSPGLAGVGEQFF; CDR3nt: TGTGCCAGCAGTCCGGGACTAGCGGGAGTTGGTGAGCAGTTCTTC
d_gene: NA; v_gene: TRBV27; j_gene: TRBJ2-7; abundance: few; CDR3aa: CASAPRYPYEQYF; CDR3nt: TGTGCCAGCGCCCCGCGTTATCCCTACGAGCAGTACTTC
d_gene: NA; v_gene: TRBV29-1; j_gene: TRBJ2-1; abundance: once; CDR3aa: CSVRGSTYNEQFF; CDR3nt: TGCAGCGTTCGGGGCAGTACGTACAATGAGCAGTTCTTC
d_gene: NA; v_gene: TRBV2; j_gene: TRBJ1-3; abundance: NA; CDR3aa: CASSEGAGRGNTIYF; CDR3nt: TGTGCCAGCAGTGAAGGGGCAGGGCGCGGAAACACCATATATTTT
d_gene: TRBD2; v_gene: TRBV19; j_gene: TRBJ2-1; abundance: NA; CDR3aa: CASSVAGVWNEQFF; CDR3nt: TGTGCCAGTAGCGTAGCGGGAGTTTGGAATGAGCAGTTCTTC
d_gene: NA; v_gene: TRBV29-1; j_gene: TRBJ1-2; abundance: NA; CDR3aa: CSVDSSGYTF; CDR3nt: TGCAGCGTTGATAGTTCTGGCTACACCTTC
d_gene: TRBD2; v_gene: TRBV7-9; j_gene: TRBJ2-3; abundance: NA; CDR3aa: CASRAAGGWTDTQYF; CDR3nt: TGTGCCAGCAGGGCAGCGGGAGGCTGGACAGATACGCAGTATTTT
d_gene: NA; v_gene: TRBV7-3; j_gene: TRBJ2-3; abundance: NA; CDR3aa: CASSLTVSAADTQYF; CDR3nt: TGTGCCAGCAGCTTAACAGTTAGCGCGGCAGATACGCAGTATTTT
d_gene: TRBD1; v_gene: TRBV7-3; j_gene: TRBJ2-1; abundance: NA; CDR3aa: CASSFTGGNEQFF; CDR3nt: TGTGCCAGCAGCTTCACAGGGGGCAATGAGCAGTTCTTC
d_gene: TRBD2; v_gene: TRBV18; j_gene: TRBJ2-1; abundance: once; CDR3aa: CASSPGLAPNNEQFF; CDR3nt: TGTGCCAGCTCACCCGGACTAGCGCCCAACAATGAGCAGTTCTTC
d_gene: NA; v_gene: TRBV7-2; j_gene: TRBJ1-1; abundance: once; CDR3aa: CASSLETSGTSAEAFF; CDR3nt: TGTGCCAGCAGCTTAGAGACATCCGGGACATCCGCTGAAGCTTTCTTT
d_gene: NA; v_gene: TRBV7-3; j_gene: TRBJ2-3; abundance: NA; CDR3aa: CASSLAGSTDTQYF; CDR3nt: TGTGCCAGCAGCTTAGCGGGAAGCACAGATACGCAGTATTTT
d_gene: NA; v_gene: TRBV19; j_gene: TRBJ2-1; abundance: NA; CDR3aa: CASRSPGVYNEQFF; CDR3nt: TGTGCCAGCCGCTCCCCTGGGGTATACAATGAGCAGTTCTTC
d_gene: NA; v_gene: TRBV6-5; j_gene: TRBJ2-2; abundance: NA; CDR3aa: CASSHFALGGELFF; CDR3nt: TGTGCCAGCAGCCACTTCGCCCTCGGGGGGGAGCTGTTTTTT
d_gene: NA; v_gene: TRBV11-2; j_gene: TRBJ1-3; abundance: NA; CDR3aa: CASSLVPPGNTIYF; CDR3nt: TGTGCCAGCAGCTTAGTTCCTCCGGGAAACACCATATATTTT
d_gene: NA; v_gene: TRBV7-7; j_gene: TRBJ2-3; abundance: NA; CDR3aa: CASVKRSAVTDTQYF; CDR3nt: TGTGCCAGCGTGAAAAGGTCGGCAGTCACAGATACGCAGTATTTT
d_gene: NA; v_gene: TRBV15; j_gene: TRBJ1-4; abundance: NA; CDR3aa: CATSSRVQPNEKLFF; CDR3nt: TGTGCCACCAGCTCTCGCGTACAGCCTAATGAAAAACTGTTTTTT
d_gene: TRBD2; v_gene: TRBV15; j_gene: TRBJ2-2; abundance: NA; CDR3aa: CATSRDVLAGEINTGELFF; CDR3nt: TGTGCCACCAGCAGAGATGTTCTAGCGGGAGAAATAAACACCGGGGAGCTGTTTTTT
d_gene: NA; v_gene: TRBV9; j_gene: TRBJ2-3; abundance: NA; CDR3aa: CASSVGPPGSTQYF; CDR3nt: TGTGCCAGCAGCGTAGGACCTCCGGGGAGTACGCAGTATTTT
d_gene: NA; v_gene: TRBV27; j_gene: TRBJ2-1; abundance: NA; CDR3aa: CASSPRWVSGYYNEQFF; CDR3nt: TGTGCCAGCAGTCCACGTTGGGTTAGCGGTTACTACAATGAGCAGTTCTTC
d_gene: NA; v_gene: TRBV7-9; j_gene: TRBJ2-3; abundance: NA; CDR3aa: CASWEDTQYF; CDR3nt: TGTGCCAGTTGGGAGGATACGCAGTATTTT
d_gene: NA; v_gene: TRBV4-3; j_gene: TRBJ2-3; abundance: NA; CDR3aa: CASSQDRVSSKTSTDTQYF; CDR3nt: TGCGCCAGCAGCCAAGATCGGGTTAGTTCGAAGACTAGCACAGATACGCAGTATTTT
d_gene: NA; v_gene: TRBV5-6; j_gene: TRBJ1-4; abundance: NA; CDR3aa: CASTPDGTRAANEKLFF; CDR3nt: TGTGCCAGCACCCCCGACGGCACCCGGGCGGCTAATGAAAAACTGTTTTTT
d_gene: NA; v_gene: TRBV5-1; j_gene: TRBJ1-1; abundance: NA; CDR3aa: CASSLTGGNTEAFF; CDR3nt: TGCGCCAGCAGCTTGACAGGTGGGAATACTGAAGCTTTCTTT
d_gene: NA; v_gene: TRBV28; j_gene: TRBJ2-5; abundance: NA; CDR3aa: CASRGGGRETQYF; CDR3nt: TGTGCCAGCAGGGGGGGTGGCCGAGAGACCCAGTACTTC
d_gene: NA; v_gene: TRBV11-2; j_gene: TRBJ1-2; abundance: NA; CDR3aa: CASSLLQDVGRGYTF; CDR3nt: TGTGCCAGCAGCTTATTACAGGATGTGGGTCGCGGCTACACCTTC
d_gene: NA; v_gene: TRBV10-3; j_gene: TRBJ2-7; abundance: NA; CDR3aa: CAISEGSYEQYF; CDR3nt: TGTGCCATCAGTGAGGGATCCTACGAGCAGTACTTC